Sequencing of this T cell receptor (beta chain) was carried out in a study of CD8 T cells in Susac syndrome (dated by TCRdb to about 2019). A note on the overall study: Repertoire sequencing was used to test whether CD8+ T cell activation and differentiation in Susac syndrome was antigen driven.

To note about this clonotype: It has no known antigen specificity. No base quality values were provided; no much bigger clone lies one nucleotide off.

High-throughput TCR beta sequencing profiled peripheral blood CD8+ and CD4+ T cells from healthy donors, Susac syndrome patients and multiple sclerosis patients. Healthy donors were age- and sex-matched controls. Bulk CD8+ and CD4+ T cells were purified by magnetic negative isolation, whereas CD8+ TEMRA cells were enriched by FACS. Blood was drawn into EDTA tubes, processed within 24 hours, and PBMCs were isolated by density gradient centrifugation. PBMCs intended for TCR sequencing were cryopreserved in liquid nitrogen and were subsequently thawed in a 37 degrees C water bath. Purity of sorted or isolated CD4+, CD8+ and CD8+ TEMRA cells was at least 90%. RNA was extracted using the RNeasy kit, and about 0.45 to 1 microgram was reverse transcribed with random hexamers. TCR beta CDR3 regions were amplified with the immunoSEQ multiplex PCR assay covering 54 Vbeta and 13 Jbeta segments. PCR amplification bias was corrected using a synthetic template baseline for primer optimization and computational correction. For the original study's pipeline: Only productive sequences were kept, with reads annotated to V, D and J genes according to IMGT and analyzed in immunoSEQ Analyzer. Clonality was calculated as one minus the Shannon entropy normalized by log2 of the number of productive unique sequences. For each patient and control, public and private clones were evaluated within the 100 most prevalent clones. Susac-specific clones were defined as absent from healthy and MS cohorts, 850 to 1,300 published viral clones and other ImmuneACCESS disease sequences. TCRdb reprocessed the public reads (quality trimming at Q25 with fastp, clone calling with MiXCR) and kept in-frame beta chains. When rows share a CDR3 protein, they turn into one entry using the most common DNA and genes. The V and J calls here are based on TCRdb, not the publication. The sample table lists about 120,000 distinct CDR3 sequences, over 90% of them with a count of one. The ten largest clones add up to about 0.15% of the sample.

CDR3 length: 16 amino acids, cysteine to phenylalanine. Only the CDR3 part of the read is kept: 48 bases, read in frame from the first base. CDR1 and CDR2 are drawn from the germline V gene: MDHEN, SYDVKM. Trimming removed 6 bases from V and 0 bases from J; the gene matches leave 8 bases unexplained. Summary of the overall study and its limitations: The study acknowledged that relatively few individuals were included in the TCR sequencing and HLA analysis.

The clonotype originates from a human donor in good health. The sequenced material came from CD4+ T cells from PBMCs. Here the chain combines TRBV28 and TRBJ2-7; TRBD2 aligns with 10 central bases. The CDR3 in this case is CASSPGASGSSYEQYF. The DNA is as follows: TGTGCCAGCAGCCCTGGGGCTAGCGGGAGCTCCTACGAGCAGTACTTC.